This record looks at one T cell receptor beta chain sequence and its context. The data are from a study of blood T cell repertoires in COVID-19. Study-wide background: Sources were T cells, B-cell-depleted T cells, or PBMCs; the material itself was cDNA or gDNA.

Only in-frame clones appear in the TCRdb table, and some are missing; sequencing was by immunoSEQ multiplex PCR. The table has about 360,000 clones, about 90% seen once. Adults between roughly 18 and 95 years of age took part from about 24 US areas. The sequence was obtained from a man aged 40-49 years in a cohort exposed to, infected with or recovered from COVID-19 (not recorded which). Sequenced material: PBMCs or T cells enriched from blood (not recorded which).

The CDR3 reads CASSVAGRNTDTQYF. CDR3 DNA sequence: TGTGCCAGCAGCGTAGCAGGGAGGAACACAGATACGCAGTATTTT. The rearrangement uses TRBV9 and TRBJ2-3; D is perhaps TRBD2 (6 bases). The germline gives CDR1 SGDLS, CDR2 YYNGEE. Trimming took 0 bases from V and 2 from J, leaving 10 bases between them. The CDR3 is made up of 15 amino acids.